This T cell receptor (beta chain) was documented in a study of cytomegalovirus exposure and HLA in healthy donors. Study results and caveats: Many donors carried some public TCRs, although rarity characterized most TCR sequences. Reported performance of the classifier showed diagnosis of cytomegalovirus status with high specificity and sensitivity.

CDR1 and CDR2 from the germline V gene are SNHLY and FYNNEI. The ends were cut back, 6 bases at V and 3 bases at J, with 9 bases in the middle. The CDR3 totals 13 residues. The donors were in the approximately 110-subject validation cohort; that cohort was separate from the approximately 670-subject first cohort. Sequencing was performed with immunoSEQ multiplex PCR; in TCRdb, only in-frame clones are kept and a portion is missing. The table lists 220,000 or so clones, over 70% of them singletons. Concerning this clone: Antigen specificity is unknown.

The chain carries TRBV2 and TRBJ1-5, with D hard to call. The clonotype originates from a woman younger than 45 in good health and CMV-seropositive. Sequenced: PBMCs. The chain's CDR3 is CASSHGANQPQHF. The CDR3 DNA sequence: TGTGCCAGCAGCCATGGTGCCAATCAGCCCCAGCATTTT.